The 10 T cell receptor beta chains below were found in one sample sequenced in a study of Graves' ophthalmopathy and Graves' hyperthyroidism. Amplification of the TCR beta CDR3 regions used RNA transcripts (as template). After a first-round RT-PCR with HTBI primers, a second-round multiplex PCR was run. TCRdb recomputed calls from the multiplex PCR reads with MiXCR, one row per CDR3 protein. The sample records some 390,000 distinct CDR3 sequences, 18% being singletons. Sequenced material: peripheral blood. The receptors were sampled from a woman aged 18 to 35 with Graves' ophthalmopathy.

This clonotype was counted ten times or more. V usage is TRBV10-3 and J usage is TRBJ2-3, with no clear D. Trimming shortened V by 9 bases and J by 7 bases, and 17 bases separated the two germline ends. CDR1 and CDR2 (germline): ENHRY, SYGVKD. The CDR3 sequence is 13 residues long. The CDR3 DNA sequence: TGTGCCATAACTCTGGACGAAAGAAATACGCAGTATTTT. Its translation is CAITLDERNTQYF.

The chain is built from TRBV2 and TRBJ1-2; D possibly corresponds to TRBD1 (6 bases). V lost 6 bases and J lost 8, with 16 bases in between. This CDR3 contains 13 residues. Germline lookup yields CDR1 SNHLY and CDR2 FYNNEI. Here the CDR3 DNA reads TGTGCCAGCAGCCTGGACAGTATGAGAGGCTACACCTTC. It specifies CASSLDSMRGYTF.

The gene calls are TRBV20-1 and TRBJ2-7; TRBD2 agrees at 10 bases. The CDR3 has 13 residues. The V and J ends lost 1 base and 10 bases, in that order; junction bases with no gene match: 7. Germline V gene lookup returns CDR1 DFQATT and CDR2 SNEGSKA (reference sequence). The CDR3 loop is CSARVASGGTQYF. CDR3 DNA sequence: TGCAGTGCTAGAGTGGCTAGCGGGGGAACACAGTACTTC.

This clonotype was detected many times. V usage is TRBV12-3 or TRBV12-4 and J usage is TRBJ1-6; the match to TRBD1 covers 9 bases. Trimming took 7 bases from V and 7 from J; bases not matched to a gene: 8. The CDR3 extends over 15 amino acids. This CDR3 is CASISDRGRNSPLHF. Here the CDR3 DNA reads TGTGCCAGCATCTCGGACAGGGGAAGGAATTCACCCCTCCACTTT.

This clonotype appeared many times. The rearrangement uses TRBV12-3 or TRBV12-4 and TRBJ2-6, with D perhaps given as TRBD1 or TRBD2 (5 bases each). V dropped 3 bases and J dropped 2 bases, with 8 bases sitting between them. The CDR3 has 15 amino acids. The CDR3, as DNA: TGTGCCAGCAGTTTGGGGGAACCTGGGGCCAACGTCCTGACTTTC. Protein sequence: CASSLGEPGANVLTF.

Ten or more counts support this clonotype. This chain connects TRBV5-1 to TRBJ2-5; TRBD2 matches 8 bases. Germline V gene sequence: CDR1 SGHRS, CDR2 YFSETQ. V was clipped by 1 base and J by 4 bases; unmatched bases: 6. This CDR3 comprises 15 residues. CDR3 coding DNA: TGCGCCAGCAGCTTGAGAGCGGGAGCCCCAGAGACCCAGTACTTC. It encodes CASSLRAGAPETQYF.

At least ten counts were recorded for this clonotype. The chain uses TRBV6-2 or TRBV6-3 and TRBJ2-7; D is perhaps TRBD1 (6 bases). The CDR3 loop spans 16 amino acids. Trimming cost V 3 bases and J 3 bases, with 18 bases left between them. Germline-derived CDR1 and CDR2 are MNHEY and SVGEGT. The CDR3 sequence is CASSYTLRDKHYEQYF. The DNA for the CDR3 is TGTGCCAGCAGTTATACCCTCCGGGACAAGCACTACGAGCAGTACTTC.

This chain joins TRBV6-1 and TRBJ2-7, with 8 nucleotides matching TRBD1. V dropped 1 base and J dropped 1; count of bases not matched to a gene: 3. The germline CDR1 and CDR2 sequences are MNHNS and SASEGT. CDR3 length equals 15 residues. This CDR3 reads CASSEVRTGSYEQYF. The CDR3 coding sequence is TGTGCCAGCAGTGAAGTGAGGACAGGGTCCTACGAGCAGTACTTC.

This clonotype has a count of ten or more. The rearrangement uses TRBV6-5 and TRBJ1-2; tentatively, D is TRBD1 (6 bases). Germline V gene sequence: CDR1 MNHEY, CDR2 SVGAGI. The CDR3 consists of 15 residues. Trimming removed 5 bases from V and 8 bases from J, with 21 bases in between. The CDR3 here is CASSHAAGARGGYTF. CDR3 DNA: TGTGCCAGCAGTCACGCCGCAGGGGCGCGGGGAGGCTACACCTTC.

This clonotype has a handful of counts. The junction departs from germline at one end; a sequencing error may be responsible. V gene TRBV4-3 combines with J gene TRBJ2-7; the D is unclear. Germline V gene lookup returns CDR1 LGHNA and CDR2 YSLEER. CDR3 length: 14 residues. In DNA, the CDR3 is TGCGCCAGCGGCCAAGATTGGGCAGCCTACGAGCAGTACTTC. Protein sequence: CASGQDWAAYEQYF.